This note documents a single T cell receptor beta chain sequence. A far larger clone is one nucleotide away, so this likely arose from a read error. Other DNA variants within this sample encode the same CDR3. This specimen belongs to a study of PD-L1 blockade in urothelial cancer. Study as a whole: Blood samples had a median of approximately 150,000 T cells.

Data came from immunoSEQ multiplex PCR; TCRdb stores just in-frame clones and leaves some out. The sample shows about 63,000 clones, more than 80% of them seen only once. Time point described: pretreatment peripheral blood. The ends lost 0 bases at V and 5 bases at J; junction bases unmatched: 4. Germline CDR1 and CDR2: SGHKS and YYEKEE (reference sequence). This CDR3 contains 15 residues. The rearrangement links TRBV5-5 to TRBJ1-1, with 10 bases identical to TRBD1. This clonotype originated in a man in his 70s with urothelial cancer. Sample: PBMCs, taken around atezolizumab (anti-PD-L1) treatment. The CDR3 DNA is TGTGCCAGCAGCTTGGGACAGGGGGCGCTTACTGAAGCTTTCTTT. Translating it yields CASSLGQGALTEAFF.